The rows below give T cell receptor beta chains drawn from one sample of a study of HIV-infected patients and healthy controls. TCRdb redid the calling of the 5' RACE reads with MiXCR, one entry per CDR3 protein. The table has about 18,000 distinct CDR3 sequences, 7.5% to 10% seen once; the top ten hold less than 25%. The specimen was blood, collected during antiretroviral therapy. The receptors were gathered from an adult with HIV infection. The conserved cysteine and the conserved F or W are not part of the CDR3 here.

v_call cdr3_aa
TRBV5-1 ASKLQSTDTQY
TRBV4-1 ASSQSPHGTGSYGYT
TRBV7-9 ASSPHLGANTEAF
TRBV4-1 ASSQDPGQPTYEQY
TRBV7-3 ASLKERGTEAF
TRBV7-9 ASSPSGTSGNEQF
TRBV6-6 ASSQVQGAGEKLF
TRBV19 ASSGTPGSYEQY
TRBV3-1 ASSRAQGSNTGELF
TRBV28 ASSPEDEQY
TRBV27 ASSLMGTYNEQF
TRBV6-4 ASSETSGRTDTQY
TRBV5-1 ASSSPGTGSSWEQY
TRBV7-3 ASSPYGGTGELF
TRBV28 ASSSSIEIPYNEQF
TRBV5-1 ASSLASSTDTQY
TRBV5-6 ASRGTGLNSPLH
TRBV20-1 SAGGGQIQNTEAF
TRBV6-5 ASSLAGGPGGELF
TRBV11-2 ASSWEPGQLFNYGYT
TRBV3-1 ASSQVLGTGDYGYT
TRBV5-1 ASSSGTGGTEAF
TRBV7-9 ASSPGGSGRDTQY
TRBV5-6 ASSLTGSEAF
TRBV18 ASSRTVNSNQPQH
TRBV6-5 ASSYSRQGEAF
TRBV15 ATSRSGTDEQY
TRBV13 ASTRGLQETQY
TRBV6-2/TRBV6-3 ASSWRGNTEAF
TRBV29-1 SFGDRGSSGANVLT
TRBV7-9 ASSLSAGGETQY
TRBV12-3/TRBV12-4 ASSFAGGLGTEAF
TRBV7-9 ASSLQGYGYT
TRBV5-4 ASSLNRMNTEAF
TRBV6-2/TRBV6-3 ASSQLAGSYEQY
TRBV24-1 ATSDRDRGPETQY
TRBV28 ASSPPGNTIY
TRBV7-2 ASSLNDRSDGYT
TRBV10-3 AISESRITQETQY
TRBV29-1 SVEDHGGGAVMPDTQY
TRBV5-6 ASSLTSLAKNIQY